The source of this T cell receptor (beta chain) is a study of blood T cell repertoires in COVID-19. Study details: Donors in the United States, Italy and Spain gave samples during acute or convalescent COVID-19. T cells, B-cell-depleted T cells, or PBMCs provided the cDNA or gDNA that served as material.

V was clipped by 9 bases and J by 1 base, with 11 bases between them. Germline V gene data show CDR1 as LNHDA and CDR2 as SQIVND (reference sequence). The CDR3 is 13 residues long. The authors' processing: From reference gene primer amplification, estimates of nucleated cell counts were derived. Sequencing used immunoSEQ multiplex PCR; TCRdb keeps in-frame clones, though not all of them. The V and J calls and clone size are taken from that table; D and trimming were inferred from the DNA. Here the sample spans approximately 290,000 clones, approximately 90% being singletons. The sample taken for sequencing was peripheral blood. V and J are TRBV19 and TRBJ2-3; tentative D call: TRBD2 (5 bases). The source is a man aged 30 to 39 with acute or convalescent COVID-19. The CDR3 DNA sequence: TGTGCCAGCCAGCGGCGGGGCACAGATACGCAGTATTTT. This codes for CASQRRGTDTQYF.